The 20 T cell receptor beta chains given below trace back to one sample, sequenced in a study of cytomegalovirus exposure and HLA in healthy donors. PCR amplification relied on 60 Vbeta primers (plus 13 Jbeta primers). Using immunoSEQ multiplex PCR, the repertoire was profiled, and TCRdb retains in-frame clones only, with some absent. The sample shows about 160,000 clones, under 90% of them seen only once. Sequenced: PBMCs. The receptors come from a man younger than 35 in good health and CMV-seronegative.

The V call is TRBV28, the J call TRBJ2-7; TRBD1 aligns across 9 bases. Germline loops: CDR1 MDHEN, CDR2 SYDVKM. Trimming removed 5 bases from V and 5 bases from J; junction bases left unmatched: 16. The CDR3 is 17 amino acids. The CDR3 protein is CASSRFRQGQGRHEQYF. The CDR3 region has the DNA TGTGCCAGCAGTCGGTTCCGGCAGGGACAGGGTCGCCACGAGCAGTACTTC.

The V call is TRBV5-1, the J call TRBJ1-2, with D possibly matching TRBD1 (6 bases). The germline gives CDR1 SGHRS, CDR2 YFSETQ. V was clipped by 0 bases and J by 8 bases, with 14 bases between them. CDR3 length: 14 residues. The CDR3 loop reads CASSLEIPGEGYTF. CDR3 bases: TGCGCCAGCAGCTTGGAAATTCCAGGGGAAGGCTACACCTTC.

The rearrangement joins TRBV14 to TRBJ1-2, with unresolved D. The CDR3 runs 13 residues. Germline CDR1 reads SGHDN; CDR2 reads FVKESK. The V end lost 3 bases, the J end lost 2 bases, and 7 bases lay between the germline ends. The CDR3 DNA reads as TGTGCCAGCAGCCATGTCCAGAACTATGGCTACACCTTC. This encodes CASSHVQNYGYTF. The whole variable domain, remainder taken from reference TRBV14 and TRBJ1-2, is EAGVTQFPSHSVIEKGQTVTLRCDPISGHDNLYWYRRVMGKEIKFLLHFVKESKQDESGMPNNRFLAERTGGTYSTLKVQPAELEDSGVYFCASSHVQNYGYTFGSGTRLTVV.

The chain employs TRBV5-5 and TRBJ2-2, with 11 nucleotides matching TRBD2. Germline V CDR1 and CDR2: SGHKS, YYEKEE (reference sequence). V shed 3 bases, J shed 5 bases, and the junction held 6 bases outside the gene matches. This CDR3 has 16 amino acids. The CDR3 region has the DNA TGTGCCAGCAGCTCACTAGCGGGAGTTGGGACCGGGGAGCTGTTTTTT. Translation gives CASSSLAGVGTGELFF. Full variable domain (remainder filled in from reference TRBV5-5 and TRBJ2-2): DAGVTQSPTHLIKTRGQQVTLRCSPISGHKSVSWYQQVLGQGPQFIFQYYEKEERGRGNFPDRFSARQFPNYSSELNVNALLLGDSALYLCASSSLAGVGTGELFFGEGSRLTVL.

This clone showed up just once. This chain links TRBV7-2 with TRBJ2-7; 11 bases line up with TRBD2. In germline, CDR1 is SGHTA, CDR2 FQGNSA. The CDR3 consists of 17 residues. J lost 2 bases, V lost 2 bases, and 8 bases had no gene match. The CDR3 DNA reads TGTGCCAGCAGCTTAACTAGCGGGAGCGGGAGAACCTACGAGCAGTACTTC. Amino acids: CASSLTSGSGRTYEQYF.

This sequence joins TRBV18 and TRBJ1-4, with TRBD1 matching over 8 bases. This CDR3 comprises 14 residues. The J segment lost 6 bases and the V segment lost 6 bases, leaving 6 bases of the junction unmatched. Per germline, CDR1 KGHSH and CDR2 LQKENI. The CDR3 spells CASSQGAGDEKLFF. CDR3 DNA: TGTGCCAGCTCCCAGGGGGCGGGAGATGAAAAACTGTTTTTT.

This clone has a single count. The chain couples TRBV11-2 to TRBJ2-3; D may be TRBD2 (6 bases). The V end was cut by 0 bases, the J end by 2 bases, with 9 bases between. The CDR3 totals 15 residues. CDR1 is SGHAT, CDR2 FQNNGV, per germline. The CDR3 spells CASSLEGRTTDTQYF. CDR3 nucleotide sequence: TGTGCCAGCAGCTTAGAGGGGAGGACCACAGATACGCAGTATTTT.

This CDR3 reads CASSTGITEAFF. In DNA, the CDR3 is TGTGCCAGCAGCACAGGGATCACTGAAGCTTTCTTT. The chain combines TRBV6-5 with TRBJ1-1, with D possibly matching TRBD1 (6 bases). V lost 6 bases and J lost 4, with 9 bases in between. CDR3 length: 12 residues. CDR1 and CDR2 from the germline V gene are MNHEY and SVGAGI.

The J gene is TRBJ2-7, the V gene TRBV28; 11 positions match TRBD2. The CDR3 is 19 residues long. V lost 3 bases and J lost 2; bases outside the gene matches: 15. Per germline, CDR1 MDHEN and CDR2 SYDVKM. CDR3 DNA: TGTGCCAGCAGTTTCCCTTCGGGTGGAGTAGCGGGAGGGACCTACGAGCAGTACTTC. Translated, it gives CASSFPSGGVAGGTYEQYF.

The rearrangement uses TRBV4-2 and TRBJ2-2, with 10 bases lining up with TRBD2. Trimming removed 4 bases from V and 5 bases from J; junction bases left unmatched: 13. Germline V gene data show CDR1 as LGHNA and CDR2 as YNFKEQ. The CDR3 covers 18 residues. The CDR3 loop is CASSLLSGGAEMTGELFF. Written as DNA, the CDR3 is TGTGCCAGCAGCCTGTTGAGCGGGGGGGCCGAGATGACCGGGGAGCTGTTTTTT.

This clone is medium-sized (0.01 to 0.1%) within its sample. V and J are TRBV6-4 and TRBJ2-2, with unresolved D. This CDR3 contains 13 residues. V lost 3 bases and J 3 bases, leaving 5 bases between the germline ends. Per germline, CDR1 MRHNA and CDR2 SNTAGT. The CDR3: CASSDSDTGELFF. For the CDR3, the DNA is TGTGCCAGCAGTGATTCAGACACCGGGGAGCTGTTTTTT.

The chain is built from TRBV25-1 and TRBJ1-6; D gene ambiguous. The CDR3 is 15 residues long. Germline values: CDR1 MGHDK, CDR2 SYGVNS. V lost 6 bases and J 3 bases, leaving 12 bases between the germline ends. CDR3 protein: CASSEMYSYNSPLHF. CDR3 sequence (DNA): TGTGCCAGCAGCGAAATGTACAGCTATAATTCACCCCTCCACTTT. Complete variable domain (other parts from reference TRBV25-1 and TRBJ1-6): EADIYQTPRYLVIGTGKKITLECSQTMGHDKMYWYQQDPGMELHLIHYSYGVNSTEKGDLSSESTVSRIRTEHFPLTLESARPSHTSQYLCASSEMYSYNSPLHFGNGTRLTVT.

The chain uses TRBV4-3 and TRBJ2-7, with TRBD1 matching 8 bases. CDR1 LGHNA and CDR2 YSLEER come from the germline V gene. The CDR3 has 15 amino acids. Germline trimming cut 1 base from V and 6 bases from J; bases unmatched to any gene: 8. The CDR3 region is CASSQVDRARGEQYF. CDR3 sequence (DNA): TGCGCCAGCAGCCAAGTGGACAGGGCACGGGGCGAGCAGTACTTC.

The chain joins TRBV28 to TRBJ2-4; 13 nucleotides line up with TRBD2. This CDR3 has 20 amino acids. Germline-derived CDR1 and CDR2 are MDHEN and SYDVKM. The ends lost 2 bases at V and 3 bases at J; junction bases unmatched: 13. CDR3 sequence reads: CASSLLLGGLAGTYKNIQYF. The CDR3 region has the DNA TGTGCCAGCAGTTTACTCCTAGGGGGACTAGCGGGGACCTACAAAAACATTCAGTACTTC.

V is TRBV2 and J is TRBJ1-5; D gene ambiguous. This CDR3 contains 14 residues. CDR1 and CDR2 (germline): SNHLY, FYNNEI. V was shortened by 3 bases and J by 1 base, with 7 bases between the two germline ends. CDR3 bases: TGTGCCAGCAGTGACACCACAAGCAATCAGCCCCAGCATTTT. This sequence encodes CASSDTTSNQPQHF. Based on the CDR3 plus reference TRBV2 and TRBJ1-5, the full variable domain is EPEVTQTPSHQVTQMGQEVILRCVPISNHLYFYWYRQILGQKVEFLVSFYNNEISEKSEIFDDQFSVERPDGSNFTLKIRSTKLEDSAMYFCASSDTTSNQPQHFGDGTRLSIL.

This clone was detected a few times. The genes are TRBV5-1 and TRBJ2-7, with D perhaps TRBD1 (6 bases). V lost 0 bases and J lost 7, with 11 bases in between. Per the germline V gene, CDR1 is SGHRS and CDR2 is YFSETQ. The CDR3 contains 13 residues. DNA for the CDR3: TGCGCCAGCAGCTTGGACAGGGTGGGGGAGCAGTACTTC. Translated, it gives CASSLDRVGEQYF. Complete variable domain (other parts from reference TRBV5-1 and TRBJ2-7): KAGVTQTPRYLIKTRGQQVTLSCSPISGHRSVSWYQQTPGQGLQFLFEYFSETQRNKGNFPGRFSGRQFSNSRSEMNVSTLELGDSALYLCASSLDRVGEQYFGPGTRLTVT.

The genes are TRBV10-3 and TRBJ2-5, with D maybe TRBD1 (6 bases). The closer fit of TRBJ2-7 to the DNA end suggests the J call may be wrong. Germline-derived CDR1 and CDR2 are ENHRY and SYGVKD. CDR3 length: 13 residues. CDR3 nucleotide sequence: TGTGCCATCGGCGGACAGACATCCTACGAGCAGTACTTC. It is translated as CAIGGQTSYEQYF.

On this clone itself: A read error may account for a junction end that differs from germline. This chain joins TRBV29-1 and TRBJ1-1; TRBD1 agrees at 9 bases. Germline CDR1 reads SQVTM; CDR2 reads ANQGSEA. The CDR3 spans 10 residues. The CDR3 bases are TGCAGCGTTGAAGGGACAGGGGCTTATTTT. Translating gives CSVEGTGAYF.

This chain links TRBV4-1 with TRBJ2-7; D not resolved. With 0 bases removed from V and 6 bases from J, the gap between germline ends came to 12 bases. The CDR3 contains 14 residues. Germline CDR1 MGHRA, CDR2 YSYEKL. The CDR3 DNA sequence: TGCGCCAGCAGCCAAGATCCCTCATCAGGCGAGCAGTACTTC. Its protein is CASSQDPSSGEQYF.

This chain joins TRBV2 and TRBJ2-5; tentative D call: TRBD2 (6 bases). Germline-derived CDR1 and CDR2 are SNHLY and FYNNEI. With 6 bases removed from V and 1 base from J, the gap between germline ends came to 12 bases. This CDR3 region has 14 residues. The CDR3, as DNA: TGTGCCAGCAGACGCCGGGACTCCCAAGAGACCCAGTACTTC. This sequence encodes CASRRRDSQETQYF.